This section outlines one T cell receptor (beta chain) sequence together with its context. The antigen is unknown. These data come from a study of OX40 agonist ivuxolimab in advanced cancers. Whole-study context: Partial responses, seen in three patients, involved one hepatocellular carcinoma and two cutaneous melanomas.

The assay was immunoSEQ multiplex PCR, and TCRdb's table has in-frame clones only and misses some. Of over 70,000 clones in the sample, approximately 90% are singletons; the top ten hold roughly 9.7%. General study results and limits: Relative to CD4+ cells, CD8+ T cells on average had more expanded clones. Among the nonresponders, some also had low normalized T-cell clonal expansion.

The CDR3 contains 17 residues. Germline assignment: CDR1 MGHRA and CDR2 YSYEKL. The V gene end was trimmed by 3 bases and the J gene end by 2 bases; junction bases not matched to a gene: 6. Blood sampling took place at baseline, cycle 4 day 1, and cycle 7 day 1. The sequence was obtained from an adult with an advanced solid tumor such as melanoma, head and neck, liver or kidney cancer. The sample here was CD4+ or CD8+ T cells sorted from blood, taken in a trial of the OX40 agonist ivuxolimab. The chain couples TRBV4-1 to TRBJ2-5; 13 bases agree with TRBD2. CDR3 residues: CASSHGTSGALQETQYF. The CDR3 nucleotides read TGCGCCAGCAGCCATGGGACTAGCGGGGCCCTACAAGAGACCCAGTACTTC.